These T cell receptor beta chains were read from a single sample in a study of graft-versus-host responses after intestinal transplantation. Antigens for these TCRs are unknown. Assay: immunoSEQ multiplex PCR; the TCRdb copy retains only in-frame clones and omits some. The table records about 70,000 clones, roughly 94% of them present only once. The specimen was unstimulated CD8+ T cells sorted from spleen or lymph node cells, collected before intestinal transplant. The receptors were gathered from a human donor who received an intestinal transplant. Each CDR3 is given with its conserved first and last residue. The D gene is left open where the match is weak. The size of a clone is reported for some rows only, either as once, few or many, or as a class for expanded clones.

v_call	clone_size	d_call	j_call	cdr3_nt	cdr3_aa
TRBV19	.	.	TRBJ2-2	TGTGCCAGTAAGGAATTCGAGAACACCGGGGAGCTGTTTTTT	CASKEFENTGELFF
TRBV12-2	.	.	TRBJ1-2	TGTGCAAGTCGCTTACGCCCACTTACCCGCCACTATGGCTACACCTTC	CASRLRPLTRHYGYTF
TRBV12-5	.	TRBD2	TRBJ2-4	TGTGCTAGTGGTTTAGGATTTTGGGCTAGCGGGAGAGGAGCCAAAAACATTCAGTACTTC	CASGLGFWASGRGAKNIQYF
TRBV29-1	.	TRBD2	TRBJ2-1	TGCAGCGTTGAAGGAGCGGGACCTCACAATGAGCAGTTCTTC	CSVEGAGPHNEQFF
TRBV29-1	.	.	TRBJ2-1	TGCAGCGTTGAAGATTTTGGCCGGCTAGACACTGGGAATGAGCAGTTCTTC	CSVEDFGRLDTGNEQFF
TRBV11-2	once	.	TRBJ1-2	TGTGCCACCTCCGCGACAGTCTATGGCTACACCTTC	CATSATVYGYTF
TRBV2	.	.	TRBJ1-4	TGTGCCAGCAGTGAGCCGGGCAATGAAAAACTGTTTTTT	CASSEPGNEKLFF
TRBV11-2	.	TRBD2	TRBJ2-2	TGTGCCAGCAGCTCAGGACTAGCGAGAGAGCTGTTTTTT	CASSSGLARELFF
TRBV27	.	TRBD1	TRBJ2-7	TGTGCCAGCAGCCGGGACAGAGTCACCTACGAGCAGTACTTC	CASSRDRVTYEQYF
TRBV28	few	TRBD1	TRBJ2-1	TGTGCCAGCAGTTTATGGGGACAGCCTCGACTGGATGAGCAGTTCTTC	CASSLWGQPRLDEQFF
TRBV11-2	.	.	TRBJ1-5	TGTGCCAGCAGCTTAGATCGGGGACTCAATCAGCCCCAGCATTTT	CASSLDRGLNQPQHF
TRBV4-1	.	.	TRBJ1-2	TGCGCCAGCAGCCATGGACACTACTATGGCTACACCTTC	CASSHGHYYGYTF
TRBV27	once	.	TRBJ1-5	TGTGCCAGCAGTTTATTGGGAAGCAATCAGCCCCAGCATTTT	CASSLLGSNQPQHF
TRBV15	.	.	TRBJ2-7	TGTGCCACCAGCAGAGTGGGTGTGAGGGGATCCCTCCTGGAGCAGTACTTC	CATSRVGVRGSLLEQYF
TRBV13	.	TRBD1	TRBJ2-7	TGTGCCAGCACCGACGGGGGACAGGGGCCCTACGAGCAGTACTTC	CASTDGGQGPYEQYF
TRBV7-8	.	.	TRBJ2-1	TGTGCCAGCAGCCCCCGGGGGGCACCCTACAATGAGCAGTTCTTC	CASSPRGAPYNEQFF
TRBV30	once	.	TRBJ1-5	TGTGCCTGGAGTGTCGCGGGTATCCGGCTAAATCAGCCCCAGCATTTT	CAWSVAGIRLNQPQHF
TRBV10-2	.	.	TRBJ2-2	TGCGCCAGCCGAGGACACCAGAACACCGGGGAGCTGTTTTTT	CASRGHQNTGELFF
TRBV18	.	.	TRBJ1-1	TGTGCCAGCTCACCAATACTCCGACGGAGGATGAACACTGAAGCTTTCTTT	CASSPILRRRMNTEAFF
TRBV5-6	.	.	TRBJ1-5	TGTGCCAGCAGCTTCGGTGGGCAGCCCCAGCATTTT	CASSFGGQPQHF
TRBV2	.	TRBD2	TRBJ2-1	TGTGCCAGCAGGGGACTAGCGGGACACTACAATGAGCAGTTCTTC	CASRGLAGHYNEQFF
TRBV7-6	.	TRBD1	TRBJ1-2	TGTGCCAGCAGCCTCAGGACAGGGCCTGGAAATAACTATGGCTACACCTTC	CASSLRTGPGNNYGYTF
TRBV9	.	.	TRBJ2-3	TGTGCCAGCAGCCCTAGCACAGATACGCAGTATTTT	CASSPSTDTQYF
TRBV6-5	.	TRBD1	TRBJ2-5	TGTGCCAGCAGTTATGGGCAGGGGGCTGGAGAGACCCAGTACTTC	CASSYGQGAGETQYF
TRBV7-6	.	.	TRBJ2-6	TGTGCCAGCAGCTTAGTCATTGGGGCCAACGTCCTGACTTTC	CASSLVIGANVLTF
TRBV28	.	.	TRBJ1-5	TGTGCCAGCAGTTTATTTGCCAAGCTAGCAAATCAGCCCCAGCATTTT	CASSLFAKLANQPQHF
TRBV6-5	.	.	TRBJ2-7	TGTGCCAGCAGTTACAGACAGGATTACGAGCAGTACTTC	CASSYRQDYEQYF
TRBV9	.	TRBD2	TRBJ2-6	TGTGCCAGCAGCGATCAAGGGACCATGGGACTAGCGGGAGCCGATTACTCTGGGGCCAACGTCCTGACTTTC	CASSDQGTMGLAGADYSGANVLTF
TRBV11-2	.	.	TRBJ2-2	TGTGCCAGCAGCTCAACCCCGGGTGGGGCCAACACCGGGGAGCTGTTTTTT	CASSSTPGGANTGELFF
TRBV5-1	.	.	TRBJ2-1	TGCGCCAGCAGCTTCCGATTGGACTACAATGAGCAGTTCTTC	CASSFRLDYNEQFF
TRBV5-1	.	.	TRBJ2-7	TGCGCCAGCAGCTTGGCCCGGGGTGGGGCCTACGAGCAGTACTTC	CASSLARGGAYEQYF
TRBV30	.	.	TRBJ1-5	TGTGCCTGGAGTATCTCTGCTAGCAATCAGCCCCAGCATTTT	CAWSISASNQPQHF
TRBV27	.	TRBD1	TRBJ2-7	TGTGCCAGCAGTTCGTCCGGGACAGGTGATCACGAGCAGTACTTC	CASSSSGTGDHEQYF
TRBV9	.	.	TRBJ2-7	TGTGCCAGCAGCGCCTCTTCAGGGGGGGAGCAGTACTTC	CASSASSGGEQYF
TRBV10-1	.	.	TRBJ2-5	TGCGCCAGCAGTGAGTTGGACCAAGAGACCCAGTACTTC	CASSELDQETQYF
TRBV6-5	.	.	TRBJ1-2	TGTGCCAGCAGCTCTCAGCTGACGGGTAACTATGGCTACACCTTC	CASSSQLTGNYGYTF
TRBV6-5	.	.	TRBJ2-3	TGTGCCAGCAGTTACGAGCCTACAGGCACAGATACGCAGTATTTT	CASSYEPTGTDTQYF
TRBV19	.	.	TRBJ2-4	TGTGCCAGTAGTCTAATCGAGGTCGGAAACATTCAGTACTTC	CASSLIEVGNIQYF
TRBV19	.	.	TRBJ2-1	TGTGCCAGTAGTCTTGCCGCGGGACCGGTCTGGGAGCAGTTCTTC	CASSLAAGPVWEQFF
TRBV7-3	once	TRBD1	TRBJ2-3	TGTGCCAGCAGCTCCGCCGGGACAGGGATCACAGATACGCAGTATTTT	CASSSAGTGITDTQYF
TRBV6-1	.	TRBD1	TRBJ1-4	TGTGCCAGCAGTGAAGATTTTTGGGACAGGCGAGAAAAACTGTTTTTT	CASSEDFWDRREKLFF
TRBV2	.	TRBD1	TRBJ2-7	TGTGCCAGATCGGGACAGGGGGCCGGCGAGCAGTACTTC	CARSGQGAGEQYF
TRBV6-1	.	.	TRBJ1-1	TGTGCCAGCAGTGATAGGGTGGACACTGAAGCTTTCTTT	CASSDRVDTEAFF
TRBV27	.	.	TRBJ2-7	TGTGCCAGCAGGGGCGAGGGGTCCTACGAGCAGTACTTC	CASRGEGSYEQYF
TRBV15	.	.	TRBJ2-7	TGTGCCACCAGCAGAGGGAACGAGCAGTACTTC	CATSRGNEQYF
TRBV9	.	.	TRBJ2-1	TGTGCCAGCAGCCCTAGCAGGGGGGGGGCGCATGAGCAGTTCTTC	CASSPSRGGAHEQFF
TRBV7-2	.	TRBD1	TRBJ2-7	TGTGCCAGCAGCTTGAGGGGGACAGGGGGCGGGGGATACGAGCAGTACTTC	CASSLRGTGGGGYEQYF
TRBV5-1	.	.	TRBJ2-1	TGCGCCAGCAGCTTCAACAATGAGCAGTTCTTC	CASSFNNEQFF
TRBV6-5	.	.	TRBJ1-2	TGTGCCAGCAGTACCGGGACGCCCTATGGCTACACCTTC	CASSTGTPYGYTF
TRBV4-1	.	TRBD2	TRBJ2-3	TGCGCCAGCAGTCGGACTAGCGGGGCAGATACGCAGTATTTT	CASSRTSGADTQYF
TRBV2	.	.	TRBJ2-7	TGTGCCAGGGGCAACCCTCTAGGGAACAGGGTGGAGCAGTACTTC	CARGNPLGNRVEQYF
TRBV6-1	.	TRBD2	TRBJ2-7	TGTGCCAGCAGTGAGATCGGGCTAGCGGGATCCGAGCAGTACTTC	CASSEIGLAGSEQYF
TRBV7-8	.	.	TRBJ2-7	TGTGCCAGCAGCGATAGCACCGGGACCGAATACGAGCAGTACTTC	CASSDSTGTEYEQYF